One and the same sample provided the 27 T cell receptor beta chains below, sequenced in a study of blood T cell repertoires in COVID-19. Repertoires were generated with immunoSEQ multiplex PCR, while TCRdb's copy carries only in-frame clones and drops some. The table records approximately 150,000 clones, about 88% of them present only once. Sequences were obtained from PBMCs or T cells enriched from blood (not recorded which). These receptors all come from a human donor with acute COVID-19. The donor label of this sample is uncertain.

This chain links TRBV5-1 with TRBJ2-1; 9 bases line up with TRBD2. With 1 base clipped from V and 10 bases from J, the junction kept 6 bases outside the gene matches. This CDR3 region has 14 residues. Germline V gene sequence: CDR1 SGHRS, CDR2 YFSETQ. CDR3 region: CASSLSNSGGEQFF. CDR3 in DNA: TGCGCCAGCAGCTTGTCTAATAGCGGGGGAGAGCAGTTCTTC.

In nucleotides, the CDR3 is TGCGCCAGCAGCCCCACAGCCGGGGTTGACACTGAAGCTTTCTTT. Translating gives CASSPTAGVDTEAFF. The V and J genes are TRBV5-1 and TRBJ1-1, with D uncertain. The CDR3 spans 15 residues. Per germline, CDR1 SGHRS and CDR2 YFSETQ. Trimming stripped 4 bases from V and 3 bases from J, with 16 bases between.

The chain combines TRBV7-9 with TRBJ2-5; 7 nucleotides line up with TRBD1. The J call may not be correct, given that the DNA end is closer to TRBJ2-7. The CDR3 is made up of 12 amino acids. The germline V gene encodes CDR1 SEHNR and CDR2 FQNEAQ (reference sequence). The CDR3 loop is CASSPAGGEQYF. CDR3 bases: TGTGCCAGCAGCCCGGCAGGGGGCGAGCAGTACTTC.

This clone occurred a few times. This chain uses TRBV6-5 with TRBJ1-2; D not resolved. From germline, CDR1 is MNHEY and CDR2 SVGAGI. CDR3 length equals 13 residues. V was shortened by 0 bases and J by 5 bases, with 7 bases between the two germline ends. CDR3 DNA sequence: TGTGCCAGCAGTTACTCGATTAGATATGGCTACACCTTC. Its translation is CASSYSIRYGYTF.

J is TRBJ2-6 and V is TRBV5-1; D may be TRBD1 (5 bases). The CDR3 runs 18 residues. The germline V gene has CDR1 SGHRS and CDR2 YFSETQ. V dropped 2 bases and J dropped 1 base, with 16 bases sitting between them. The chain's CDR3 is CASSLLGALPSGANVLTF. The CDR3 DNA reads TGCGCCAGCAGCTTATTAGGGGCGTTACCTTCTGGGGCCAACGTCCTGACTTTC.

The rearrangement links TRBV7-3 to TRBJ2-7; 8 nucleotides agree with TRBD1. This CDR3 has 13 amino acids. The germline gives CDR1 SGHTA, CDR2 FQGTGA. After removal of 5 bases from V and 5 bases from J, the junction contained 5 bases not matched to a gene. The CDR3 DNA reads TGTGCCAGCAGCCCTACGGACAGGGACGAGCAGTACTTC. Encoded protein: CASSPTDRDEQYF.

The rearrangement uses TRBV7-9 and TRBJ2-5; 10 nucleotides line up with TRBD1. The CDR3 sequence is 15 residues long. Germline CDR1 SEHNR, CDR2 FQNEAQ (reference sequence). Trimming removed 5 bases from V and 4 bases from J; junction bases left unmatched: 7. Written as DNA, the CDR3 is TGTGCCAGCAGCGCGGGACAGGGGAAAGGAGAGACCCAGTACTTC. Its translation is CASSAGQGKGETQYF.

The rearrangement uses TRBV19 and TRBJ2-7, with 8 bases identical to TRBD1. The CDR3 has 15 amino acids. V gave up 6 bases and J gave up 1 base; unmatched junction bases: 8. Looked up from germline, CDR1 is LNHDA and CDR2 is SQIVND (reference sequence). In DNA, the CDR3 is TGTGCCAGTAGAGGCAGGGGGCACGGGTCCTACGAGCAGTACTTC. Its protein is CASRGRGHGSYEQYF.

The chain recombines TRBV27 with TRBJ1-2, with 8 bases matching TRBD1. Germline lookup yields CDR1 MNHEY and CDR2 SMNVEV (reference sequence). The CDR3 extends over 14 amino acids. J lost 8 bases, V lost 5 bases, and 10 bases had no gene match. As DNA, the CDR3 is TGTGCCAGCAGTCGCCAGGACAGGGCGGACGGCTACACCTTC. Protein product: CASSRQDRADGYTF.

This chain connects TRBV2 to TRBJ2-5; TRBD2 matches at 7 bases. This CDR3 is 14 amino acids long. The germline V gene encodes CDR1 SNHLY and CDR2 FYNNEI. V gave up 4 bases and J gave up 5 bases; unmatched junction bases: 7. The CDR3 region is CASSGGGLQETQYF. CDR3 sequence (DNA): TGTGCCAGCAGTGGGGGGGGACTTCAGGAGACCCAGTACTTC.

CDR3 region: CASRLSALGEQYF. CDR3 sequence (DNA): TGTGCCTCCCGGCTAAGCGCCCTCGGCGAGCAGTACTTC. The chain employs TRBV5-4 and TRBJ2-7; no definite D call. Trimming pared 10 bases from V and 6 bases from J, leaving 20 bases between. Germline V gene data show CDR1 as SGHNT and CDR2 as YYREEE (reference sequence). The CDR3 loop spans 13 amino acids.

CDR3: CASSHEHTDTQYF. As DNA, the CDR3 is TGTGCCAGCAGTCACGAACACACAGATACGCAGTATTTT. This chain joins TRBV7-6 and TRBJ2-3; D is undetermined. The CDR3 runs to 13 residues. Trimming took off 6 bases at V and 2 bases at J, with 9 bases between the two ends. Germline CDR1 is SGHVS and CDR2 is FNYEAQ.

The genes are TRBV7-8 and TRBJ2-2; 9 bases fit TRBD1. V shed 7 bases and J 4 bases; nucleotides not matched to a gene: 13. Germline V gene lookup returns CDR1 SGHVS and CDR2 FQNEAQ. The CDR3 has 17 amino acids. CDR3 loop: CASIPGVGDRATGELFF. CDR3 nucleotides: TGTGCCAGCATACCAGGAGTGGGGGACAGGGCCACCGGGGAGCTGTTTTTT.

This clone was seen a handful of times. V and J are TRBV4-1 and TRBJ2-3; 8 nucleotides agree with TRBD2. Trimming removed 3 bases from V and 0 bases from J; junction bases left unmatched: 8. The CDR3 totals 17 residues. CDR1 and CDR2 (germline): MGHRA, YSYEKL. CDR3 loop: CASSQTILAASTDTQYF. The CDR3 DNA reads TGCGCCAGCAGCCAGACCATACTAGCGGCGAGCACAGATACGCAGTATTTT.

The chain couples TRBV19 to TRBJ2-7, with 7 bases that match TRBD1. Germline V gives CDR1 LNHDA, CDR2 SQIVND (reference sequence). This CDR3 spans 16 amino acids. V shed 3 bases, J shed 6 bases, and the junction held 14 bases outside the gene matches. The CDR3 region has the DNA TGTGCCAGTAGTATGGGAGAGGGGATCAGGGGGATCGAGCAGTACTTC. Translation gives CASSMGEGIRGIEQYF.

V and J are TRBV24-1 and TRBJ1-1; unclear D gene. Germline V gene data show CDR1 as KGHDR and CDR2 as SFDVKD. The CDR3 has 12 amino acids. Trimming took 9 bases from V and 4 from J, leaving 11 bases between them. In DNA form, the CDR3 reads TGTGCCACCGGCCAGTCGGGCACTGAAGCTTTCTTT. Amino acids: CATGQSGTEAFF.

Written as DNA, the CDR3 is TGTGCCAGCTCACCACCCGGCGGGACCACAGATACGCAGTATTTT. Its translation: CASSPPGGTTDTQYF. J is TRBJ2-3 and V is TRBV18; D may be TRBD2 (6 bases). This CDR3 has 15 residues. The ends were cut back, 0 bases at V and 2 bases at J, with 9 bases in the middle. Per germline, CDR1 KGHSH and CDR2 LQKENI.

The chain's CDR3 is CATSRDFGGGTGNEKLFF. CDR3 DNA: TGTGCCACCAGCAGAGATTTTGGGGGCGGGACAGGGAATGAAAAACTGTTTTTT. This sequence joins TRBV15 and TRBJ1-4, with TRBD1 identical over 9 bases. V was pared by 0 bases and J by 5 bases, with 10 bases of the junction left unmatched. CDR1 and CDR2 from the germline V gene are LNHNV and YYDKDF (reference sequence). The CDR3 extends over 18 amino acids.

DNA for the CDR3: TGTGCCAGCAGCCTTAGGACAGGCCGAGGCGAGACCCAGTACTTC. Translated, it gives CASSLRTGRGETQYF. The J gene is TRBJ2-5, the V gene TRBV3-1 (or the pseudogene TRBV3-2); 7 nucleotides align to TRBD1. Germline CDR1 is LGHDT and CDR2 is YNNKEL (reference sequence). V shed 4 bases, J shed 5 bases, and the junction held 10 bases outside the gene matches. The CDR3 spans 15 residues.

The chain carries TRBV27 and TRBJ1-1, with D hard to call. Germline-derived CDR1 and CDR2 are MNHEY and SMNVEV (reference sequence). This CDR3 contains 13 residues. Trimming left V 2 bases short and J 8 bases short, with 12 bases between. The CDR3 loop is CASSLRRTREAFF. The CDR3 nucleotides read TGTGCCAGCAGTTTACGTAGGACTCGAGAAGCTTTCTTT.

This chain connects TRBV7-6 to TRBJ2-1; 12 nucleotides agree with TRBD2. Germline V gene sequence: CDR1 SGHVS, CDR2 FNYEAQ. This CDR3 is 15 amino acids long. V lost 5 bases to trimming and J lost 7 bases; unmatched junction nucleotides: 6. CDR3 residues: CASSASGGAGNEQFF. CDR3 sequence (DNA): TGTGCCAGCAGCGCTAGCGGGGGGGCCGGGAATGAGCAGTTCTTC. Together with reference TRBV7-6 and TRBJ2-1, the CDR3 gives the full variable domain: GAGVSQSPRYKVTKRGQDVALRCDPISGHVSLYWYRQALGQGPEFLTYFNYEAQQDKSGLPNDRFSAERPEGSISTLTIQRTEQRDSAMYRCASSASGGAGNEQFFGPGTRLTVL.

The rearrangement links TRBV29-1 to TRBJ2-7; maybe TRBD2 (7 bases). Deletions cut 3 bases from V and 6 bases from J, with 18 bases between. The germline V gene has CDR1 SQVTM and CDR2 ANQGSEA. The CDR3 consists of 14 residues. The CDR3 coding sequence is TGCAGCGTTGAGATGGCAGGCGGGGGCCTCGAGCAGTACTTC. Protein product: CSVEMAGGGLEQYF.

This clone was seen a single time. Different DNA sequences within this sample yield the same CDR3. The rearrangement uses TRBV9 and TRBJ2-3, with 8 bases matching TRBD2. The germline V gene has CDR1 SGDLS and CDR2 YYNGEE. V lost 2 bases and J lost 2; bases outside the gene matches: 4. The CDR3 contains 15 residues. The DNA for the CDR3 is TGTGCCAGCAGCGTCGGGGGGGCCTCCACAGATACGCAGTATTTT. It yields the protein CASSVGGASTDTQYF.

This chain connects TRBV11-2 to TRBJ2-5, with D possibly TRBD2 on 6 matching bases. The CDR3 extends over 14 amino acids. Germline V lookup: CDR1 SGHAT, CDR2 FQNNGV. V was clipped by 3 bases and J by 2 bases, with 10 bases between them. CDR3 DNA: TGTGCCAGCAGCTTCCGGGACTTACAAGAGACCCAGTACTTC. Translating gives CASSFRDLQETQYF.

This chain links TRBV5-1 with TRBJ2-5; 11 nucleotides match TRBD2. Germline CDR1 and CDR2: SGHRS and YFSETQ. This CDR3 region has 15 residues. With 4 bases clipped from V and 5 bases from J, the junction kept 7 bases outside the gene matches. The CDR3 here is CASSRLTSGEETQYF. The CDR3 region has the DNA TGCGCCAGCAGCCGGTTGACTAGCGGGGAGGAGACCCAGTACTTC.

J is TRBJ1-1 and V is TRBV19; 8 positions agree with TRBD1. CDR1 is LNHDA and CDR2 is SQIVND in the germline V gene (reference sequence). The ends lost 5 bases at V and 5 bases at J; junction bases unmatched: 4. The CDR3 runs 13 residues. CDR3 sequence: CASSQQGGTEAFF. In DNA form, the CDR3 reads TGTGCCAGTAGTCAACAGGGGGGGACTGAAGCTTTCTTT.

The table lists this clone with a count of one. The CDR3 DNA sequence: TGTGCCAGTAGTACCAAGACAGTCCAGGGGCAAGCTTTCTTT. Translated: CASSTKTVQGQAFF. The genes are TRBV19 and TRBJ1-1, with D possibly matching TRBD1 (6 bases). Trimming cost V 4 bases and J 9 bases, with 18 bases left between them. Germline V lookup: CDR1 LNHDA, CDR2 SQIVND (reference sequence). The CDR3 runs 14 residues. The full variable domain, in which reference TRBV19 and TRBJ1-1 provide the parts outside the CDR3, is DGGITQSPKYLFRKEGQNVTLSCEQNLNHDAMYWYRQDPGQGLRLIYYSQIVNDFQKGDIAEGYSVSREKKESFPLTVTSAQKNPTAFYLCASSTKTVQGQAFFGQGTRLTVV.